This TCR beta chain was retrieved from a study of T-cell reconstitution after alpha-beta-depleted transplantation in children. As it was prepared, the TCRbeta library received unique molecular identifiers. TCRdb recomputed calls from the PCR reads with MiXCR, one row per CDR3 protein. Of 190,000 or so distinct CDR3 sequences in the sample, around 7% were seen once. Trimming took 4 bases from V and 2 from J, leaving 6 bases between them. CDR1 and CDR2 from the germline V gene are SQVTM and ANQGSEA. CDR3 length: 12 residues. This clonotype was seen many times. This TCR derives from a human donor who donated a stem cell graft to a child with Wiskott-Aldrich syndrome. The genes are TRBV29-1 and TRBJ1-5; a weak D match, TRBD1 (5 bases). Source: PBMCs from the stem cell graft donor, taken from the stem cell graft. The CDR3 spells CSVGDGNQPQHF. In nucleotides, the CDR3 is TGCAGCGTTGGGGACGGCAATCAGCCCCAGCATTTT.